The sequence of this T cell receptor (beta chain) was determined in a study of T cell responses to AZD1222 COVID-19 vaccine. Study summary: Second-dose intervals of approximately 4 or approximately 12 weeks were pooled.

Findings and limits, study-wide: Repertoire sampling happened only post peak T cell response.

Some clones are missing from TCRdb's copy, which holds only in-frame ones; the method was immunoSEQ multiplex PCR. The sample holds 150,000 to 200,000 clones, roughly 90% seen once. Notes on this clone: The antigen remains undetermined.

From germline, CDR1 is MNHEY and CDR2 SVGAGI. With 0 bases removed from V and 0 bases from J, the gap between germline ends came to 6 bases. The CDR3 runs 15 residues. The receptor was derived from an adult in good health. The sequencing here drew on peripheral blood, taken on day 0 of AZD1222 vaccination. The rearrangement links TRBV6-5 to TRBJ2-1; D gene ambiguous. As DNA, the CDR3 is TGTGCCAGCAGTTACTCGACCAGCTCCTACAATGAGCAGTTCTTC. As protein: CASSYSTSSYNEQFF.